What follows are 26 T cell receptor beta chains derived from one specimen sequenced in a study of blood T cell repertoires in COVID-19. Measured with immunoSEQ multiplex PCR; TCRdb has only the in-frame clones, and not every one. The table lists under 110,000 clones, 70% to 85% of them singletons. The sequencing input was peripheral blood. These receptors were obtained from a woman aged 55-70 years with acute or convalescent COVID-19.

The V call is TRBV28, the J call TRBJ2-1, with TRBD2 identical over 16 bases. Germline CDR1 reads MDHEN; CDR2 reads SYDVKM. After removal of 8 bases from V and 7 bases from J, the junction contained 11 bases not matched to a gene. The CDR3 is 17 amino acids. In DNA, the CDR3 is TGTGCCAGCTTGGGACTAGCGGGAGGGCAGGTCGGGAATGAGCAGTTCTTC. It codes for CASLGLAGGQVGNEQFF. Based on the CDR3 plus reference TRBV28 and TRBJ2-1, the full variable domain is DVKVTQSSRYLVKRTGEKVFLECVQDMDHENMFWYRQDPGLGLRLIYFSYDVKMKEKGDIPEGYSVSREKKERFSLILESASTNQTSMYLCASLGLAGGQVGNEQFFGPGTRLTVL.

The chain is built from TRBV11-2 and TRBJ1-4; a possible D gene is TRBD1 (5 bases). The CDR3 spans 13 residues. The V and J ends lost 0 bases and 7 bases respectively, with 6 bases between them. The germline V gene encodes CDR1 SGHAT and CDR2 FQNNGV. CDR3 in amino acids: CASSLDRVEKLFF. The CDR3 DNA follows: TGTGCCAGCAGCTTAGACAGGGTTGAAAAACTGTTTTTT.

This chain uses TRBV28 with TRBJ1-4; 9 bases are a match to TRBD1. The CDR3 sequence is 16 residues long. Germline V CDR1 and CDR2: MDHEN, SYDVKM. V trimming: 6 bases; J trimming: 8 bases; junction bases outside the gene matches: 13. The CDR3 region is CASRPPPGTGIEKLFF. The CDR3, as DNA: TGTGCCAGCAGGCCCCCCCCCGGGACAGGGATCGAAAAACTGTTTTTT.

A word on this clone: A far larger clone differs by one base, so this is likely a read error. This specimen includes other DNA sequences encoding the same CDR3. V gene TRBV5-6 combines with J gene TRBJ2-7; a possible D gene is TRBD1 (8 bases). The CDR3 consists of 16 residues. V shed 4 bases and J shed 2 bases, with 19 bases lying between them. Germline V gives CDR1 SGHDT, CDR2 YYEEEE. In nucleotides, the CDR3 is TGTGCCAGCAGCGGGGGGGCGGGACAGGCCCCCTACGAGCAGTACTTC. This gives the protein CASSGGAGQAPYEQYF.

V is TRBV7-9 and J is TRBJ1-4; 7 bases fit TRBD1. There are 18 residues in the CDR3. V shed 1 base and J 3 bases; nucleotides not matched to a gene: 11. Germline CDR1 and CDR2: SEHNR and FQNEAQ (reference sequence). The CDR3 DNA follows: TGTGCCAGCAGCTTAGGAATCAGGGGGACGCCCTCTAATGAAAAACTGTTTTTT. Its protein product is CASSLGIRGTPSNEKLFF.

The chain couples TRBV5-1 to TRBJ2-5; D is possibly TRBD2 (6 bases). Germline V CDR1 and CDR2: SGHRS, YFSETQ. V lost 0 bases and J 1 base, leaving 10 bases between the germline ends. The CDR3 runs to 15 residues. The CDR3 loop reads CASSLGGEPQETQYF. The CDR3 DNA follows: TGCGCCAGCAGCTTGGGGGGGGAACCCCAAGAGACCCAGTACTTC.

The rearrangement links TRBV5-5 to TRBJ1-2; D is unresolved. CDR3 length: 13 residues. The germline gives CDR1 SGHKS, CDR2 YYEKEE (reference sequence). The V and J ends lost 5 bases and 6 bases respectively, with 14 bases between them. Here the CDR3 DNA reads TGTGCCAGCAGTCATACCGCGGGGAATGGCTACACCTTC. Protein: CASSHTAGNGYTF.

The CDR3 spells CASSIGGQVTDTQYF. Here the CDR3 DNA reads TGTGCCAGTAGTATAGGGGGCCAGGTCACAGATACGCAGTATTTT. The chain employs TRBV19 and TRBJ2-3, with D possibly being TRBD1 (5 bases). CDR1 is LNHDA, CDR2 SQIVND, per germline (reference sequence). There are 15 residues in the CDR3. V was trimmed by 1 base and J by 2 bases, leaving 10 bases between them.

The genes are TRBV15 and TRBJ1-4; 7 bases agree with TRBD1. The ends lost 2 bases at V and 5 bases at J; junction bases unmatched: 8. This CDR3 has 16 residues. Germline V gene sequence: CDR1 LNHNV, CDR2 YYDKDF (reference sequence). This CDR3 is CATSRSTGTENEKLFF. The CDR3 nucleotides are TGTGCCACCAGCAGATCGACCGGGACAGAAAATGAAAAACTGTTTTTT. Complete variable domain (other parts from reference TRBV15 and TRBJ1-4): DAMVIQNPRYQVTQFGKPVTLSCSQTLNHNVMYWYQQKSSQAPKLLFHYYDKDFNNEADTPDNFQSRRPNTSFCFLDIRSPGLGDTAMYLCATSRSTGTENEKLFFGSGTQLSVL.

The CDR3 protein is CASAPGQGQGTQYF. The CDR3 nucleotides read TGTGCCAGTGCACCGGGACAGGGTCAAGGTACGCAGTATTTT. V is TRBV19 and J is TRBJ2-3; 9 nucleotides agree with TRBD1. V shed 8 bases, J shed 8 bases, and the junction held 11 bases outside the gene matches. The germline gives CDR1 LNHDA, CDR2 SQIVND (reference sequence). This CDR3 has 14 residues.

CDR3 DNA sequence: TGTGCCAGCGCCTCGGGGACCCAGTACTTC. Translated, it gives CASASGTQYF. This rearrangement joins TRBV6-6 to TRBJ2-5; D is unclear. CDR3 length: 10 residues. Germline V gene sequence: CDR1 MNHNY, CDR2 SVGAGI (reference sequence). Between the trimmed V and J ends, which lost 8 bases and 7 bases, there was a span of 8 bases.

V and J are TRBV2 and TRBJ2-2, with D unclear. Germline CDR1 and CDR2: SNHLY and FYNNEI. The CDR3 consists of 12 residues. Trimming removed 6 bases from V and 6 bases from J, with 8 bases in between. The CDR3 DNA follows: TGTGCCAGCAGGTTAGCCCCCGGGGAGCTGTTTTTT. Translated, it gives CASRLAPGELFF.

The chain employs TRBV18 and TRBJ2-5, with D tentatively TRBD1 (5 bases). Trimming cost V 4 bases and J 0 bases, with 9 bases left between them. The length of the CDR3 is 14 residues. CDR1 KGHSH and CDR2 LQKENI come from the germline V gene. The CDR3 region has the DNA TGTGCCAGCTCACTCAGGACAAACCAAGAGACCCAGTACTTC. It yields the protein CASSLRTNQETQYF.

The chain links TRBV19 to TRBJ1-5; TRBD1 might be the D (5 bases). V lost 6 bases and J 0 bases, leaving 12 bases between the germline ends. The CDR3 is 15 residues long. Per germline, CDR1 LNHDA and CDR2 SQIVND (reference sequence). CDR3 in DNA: TGTGCCAGTAGGCGAGACAGCTTTAGCAATCAGCCCCAGCATTTT. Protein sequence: CASRRDSFSNQPQHF.

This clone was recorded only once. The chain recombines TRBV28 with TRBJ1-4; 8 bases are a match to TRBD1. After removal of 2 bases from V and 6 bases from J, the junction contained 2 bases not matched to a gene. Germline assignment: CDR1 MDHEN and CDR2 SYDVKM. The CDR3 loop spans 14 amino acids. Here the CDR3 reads CASSLRTGHEKLFF. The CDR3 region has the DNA TGTGCCAGCAGTTTACGGACAGGGCATGAAAAACTGTTTTTT.

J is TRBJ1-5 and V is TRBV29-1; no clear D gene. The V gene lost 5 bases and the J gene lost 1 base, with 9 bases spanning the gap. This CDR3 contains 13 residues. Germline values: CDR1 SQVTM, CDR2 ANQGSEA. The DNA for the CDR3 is TGCAGCGTTCTCGTGGGCAGCAATCAGCCCCAGCATTTT. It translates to CSVLVGSNQPQHF.

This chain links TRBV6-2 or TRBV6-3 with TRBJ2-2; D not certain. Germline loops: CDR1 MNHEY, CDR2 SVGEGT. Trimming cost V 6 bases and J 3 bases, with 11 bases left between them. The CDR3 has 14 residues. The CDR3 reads CASSPHSYTGELFF. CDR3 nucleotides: TGTGCCAGCAGCCCGCACAGTTACACCGGGGAGCTGTTTTTT.

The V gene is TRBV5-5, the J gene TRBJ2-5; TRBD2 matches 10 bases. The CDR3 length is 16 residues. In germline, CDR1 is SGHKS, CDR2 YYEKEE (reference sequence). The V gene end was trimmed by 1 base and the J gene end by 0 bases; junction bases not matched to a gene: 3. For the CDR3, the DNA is TGTGCCAGCAGCTTGATTAGCGGGGGGTACCAAGAGACCCAGTACTTC. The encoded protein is CASSLISGGYQETQYF. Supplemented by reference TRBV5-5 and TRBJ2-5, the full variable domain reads DAGVTQSPTHLIKTRGQQVTLRCSPISGHKSVSWYQQVLGQGPQFIFQYYEKEERGRGNFPDRFSARQFPNYSSELNVNALLLGDSALYLCASSLISGGYQETQYFGPGTRLLVL.

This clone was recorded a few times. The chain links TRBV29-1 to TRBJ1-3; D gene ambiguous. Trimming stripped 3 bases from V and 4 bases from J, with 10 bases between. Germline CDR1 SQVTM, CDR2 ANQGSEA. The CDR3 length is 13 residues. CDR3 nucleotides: TGCAGCGTTGAGTCACAGTTCGGAAACACCATATATTTT. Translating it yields CSVESQFGNTIYF.

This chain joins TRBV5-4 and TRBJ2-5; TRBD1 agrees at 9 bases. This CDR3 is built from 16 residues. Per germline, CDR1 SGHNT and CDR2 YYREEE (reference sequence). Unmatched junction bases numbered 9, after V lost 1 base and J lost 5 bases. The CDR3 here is CASSLNPTGGLETQYF. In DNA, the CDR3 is TGTGCCAGCAGCTTGAACCCGACAGGGGGGTTGGAGACCCAGTACTTC.

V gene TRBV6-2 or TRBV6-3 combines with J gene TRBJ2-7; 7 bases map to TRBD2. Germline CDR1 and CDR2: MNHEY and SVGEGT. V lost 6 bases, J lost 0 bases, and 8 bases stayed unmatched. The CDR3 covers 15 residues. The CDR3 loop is CASSSTSALSYEQYF. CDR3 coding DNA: TGTGCCAGCAGCAGTACTAGCGCCCTCTCCTACGAGCAGTACTTC.

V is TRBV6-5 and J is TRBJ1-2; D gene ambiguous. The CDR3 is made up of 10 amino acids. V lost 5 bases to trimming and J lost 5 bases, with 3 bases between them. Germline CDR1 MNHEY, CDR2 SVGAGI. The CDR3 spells CASSQYGYTF. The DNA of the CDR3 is TGTGCCAGCAGTCAATATGGCTACACCTTC.

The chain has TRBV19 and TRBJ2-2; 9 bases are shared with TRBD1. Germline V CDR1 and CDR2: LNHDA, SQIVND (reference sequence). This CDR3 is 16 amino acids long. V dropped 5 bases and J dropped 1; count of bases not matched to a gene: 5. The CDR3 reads CASSFGTGMNTGELFF. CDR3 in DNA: TGTGCCAGTAGTTTTGGGACAGGGATGAACACCGGGGAGCTGTTTTTT.

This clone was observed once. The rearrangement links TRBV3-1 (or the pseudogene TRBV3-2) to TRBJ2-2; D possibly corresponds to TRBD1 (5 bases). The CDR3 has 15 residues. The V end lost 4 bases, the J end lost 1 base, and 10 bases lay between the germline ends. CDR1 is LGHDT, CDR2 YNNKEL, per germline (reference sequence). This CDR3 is CASSREGQNTGELFF. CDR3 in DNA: TGTGCCAGCAGCCGTGAAGGACAGAACACCGGGGAGCTGTTTTTT.

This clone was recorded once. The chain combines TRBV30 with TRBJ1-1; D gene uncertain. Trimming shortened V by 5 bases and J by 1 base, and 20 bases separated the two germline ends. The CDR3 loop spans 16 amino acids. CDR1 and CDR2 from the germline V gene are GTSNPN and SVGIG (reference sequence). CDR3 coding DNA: TGTGCCTGGCTGGGTACGGCAGCGAGGTGGAACACTGAAGCTTTCTTT. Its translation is CAWLGTAARWNTEAFF.

This CDR3 reads CASSTTRMNTEAFF. The CDR3 coding sequence is TGTGCCAGCAGCACGACACGGATGAACACTGAAGCTTTCTTT. This rearrangement joins TRBV6-5 to TRBJ1-1; D not resolved. In germline, CDR1 is MNHEY, CDR2 SVGAGI. This CDR3 spans 14 amino acids. Trimming cost V 6 bases and J 0 bases, with 11 bases left between them.